What follows are 2 T cell receptor beta chains derived from one specimen sequenced in a study of graft-versus-host responses after intestinal transplantation. Sequencing was performed with immunoSEQ multiplex PCR; in TCRdb, only in-frame clones are kept and a portion is missing. The sample includes around 29,000 clones, roughly nine tenths of them seen just once. Sequenced material: PBMCs, taken approximately 460 days after intestinal transplantation. These TCRs come from a human patient who received an intestinal transplant, so some T cells may come from the graft donor.

This rearrangement joins TRBV7-6 to TRBJ2-7; unclear D gene. V lost 4 bases to trimming and J lost 4 bases, with 5 bases between them. Germline V lookup: CDR1 SGHVS, CDR2 FNYEAQ. This CDR3 region has 11 residues. DNA of the CDR3: TGTGCCAGCAGCTCGGATTACGAGCAGTACTTC. Its protein product is CASSSDYEQYF.

The rearrangement joins TRBV19 to TRBJ2-7; D gene unclear. Per the germline V gene, CDR1 is LNHDA and CDR2 is SQIVND (reference sequence). V lost 0 bases to trimming and J lost 3 bases, with 12 bases between them. The CDR3 totals 15 residues. The CDR3 protein is CASSIDRRSYYEQYF. The CDR3, as DNA: TGTGCCAGTAGTATAGATCGTAGGAGCTACTACGAGCAGTACTTC.